One and the same sample provided the 32 T cell receptor beta chains below, sequenced in a study of blood T cells in healthy people across ages. Then a second PCR, running about 6 to 11 cycles, was carried out with a sample-barcoded 5' primer and a J-beta primer mix. A single record per CDR3 protein comes from TCRdb applying MiXCR to the 5' RACE reads. The repertoire holds about 1.5 million distinct CDR3 sequences, with approximately 39% as singletons. Sequencing used blood. Receptors were obtained from a woman aged 18-29 years in good health.

The V gene is TRBV12-3 or TRBV12-4, the J gene TRBJ1-2, with TRBD1 identical over 8 bases. The V and J ends lost 3 bases and 7 bases, in that order; junction bases with no gene match: 4. The CDR3 length is 13 residues. The CDR3 region has the DNA TGTGCCAGCAGTTTCAGGACAGGGTTTGGCTACACCTTC. As protein: CASSFRTGFGYTF.

On this clonotype: This may be a read error: a much more frequent sequence differs by one nucleotide. The V call is TRBV6-5, the J call TRBJ2-3, with D perhaps matching TRBD1 (5 bases). The V gene lost 5 bases and the J gene lost 5 bases, with 20 bases spanning the gap. The CDR3 spans 16 residues. Germline CDR1 is MNHEY and CDR2 is SVGAGI. The CDR3 region is CASSTGPIRERDTQYF. In nucleotides, the CDR3 is TGTGCCAGCAGTACTGGGCCAATCAGGGAAAGAGATACGCAGTATTTT.

This clonotype was picked up a small number of times. The V gene is TRBV27, the J gene TRBJ2-2; D ambiguous. The CDR3 is 13 residues long. Germline CDR1 and CDR2: MNHEY and SMNVEV (reference sequence). Trimming took off 7 bases at V and 1 base at J, with 7 bases between the two ends. The CDR3 spells CASTEENTGELFF. CDR3 DNA sequence: TGTGCCAGCACCGAGGAGAACACCGGGGAGCTGTTTTTT.

This clonotype was picked up a small number of times. The chain has TRBV6-2 or TRBV6-3 and TRBJ2-1; 7 bases line up with TRBD2. The CDR3 contains 14 residues. V shed 0 bases, J shed 6 bases, and the junction held 2 bases outside the gene matches. Germline CDR1 MNHEY, CDR2 SVGEGT. CDR3: CASSYSTSVNEQFF. The CDR3 DNA sequence: TGTGCCAGCAGTTACTCAACTAGCGTCAATGAGCAGTTCTTC.

This clonotype was seen a handful of times. The CDR3 protein is CASTFGGQNTEAFF. The DNA of the CDR3 is TGTGCCAGCACTTTCGGGGGGCAGAACACTGAAGCTTTCTTT. V is TRBV12-3 or TRBV12-4 and J is TRBJ1-1; TRBD1 might be the D (6 bases). V was shortened by 7 bases and J by 1 base, with 13 bases between the two germline ends. The length of the CDR3 is 14 residues.

The gene calls are TRBV20-1 and TRBJ2-1; 7 bases are a match to TRBD2. The last part of the DNA fits TRBJ2-7 better; the J call may be wrong. Looked up from germline, CDR1 is DFQATT and CDR2 is SNEGSKA (reference sequence). The CDR3 loop spans 17 amino acids. The CDR3 loop is CSARDLSAGFSYNEQYF. The CDR3, as DNA: TGCAGTGCTAGAGATCTCTCAGCGGGGTTCTCCTACAATGAGCAGTACTTC.

This clonotype was counted only a few times. J is TRBJ1-1 and V is TRBV7-3; D is possibly TRBD1 (6 bases). Germline CDR1 SGHTA, CDR2 FQGTGA. The V end lost 2 bases, the J end lost 5 bases, and 9 bases lay between the germline ends. The CDR3 is made up of 13 amino acids. The CDR3 nucleotides read TGTGCCAGCAGCTTATGGGGGGCAACTGAAGCTTTCTTT. Residues: CASSLWGATEAFF.

The gene calls are TRBV4-2 and TRBJ2-5, with a weak D call TRBD1 (5 bases). Trimming took 4 bases from V and 5 from J, leaving 11 bases between them. The CDR3 runs 13 residues. Germline assignment: CDR1 LGHNA and CDR2 YNFKEQ. In DNA form, the CDR3 reads TGTGCCAGCAGCCTACAGGTTAGGGAGACCCAGTACTTC. This encodes CASSLQVRETQYF.

The V and J genes are TRBV29-1 and TRBJ2-5; D is perhaps TRBD1 or TRBD2 (5 bases each). V was cut by 4 bases and J by 11 bases, with 20 bases left in between. The CDR3 has 13 residues. The V gene's germline CDR1 is SQVTM and CDR2 ANQGSEA. CDR3 region: CSVAIGAVNEQYF. The CDR3 DNA follows: TGCAGCGTTGCGATCGGGGCAGTCAATGAGCAGTACTTC.

This rearrangement joins TRBV4-1 to TRBJ2-3; TRBD1 might be the D (5 bases). With 0 bases removed from V and 1 base from J, the gap between germline ends came to 8 bases. The germline CDR1 and CDR2 sequences are MGHRA and YSYEKL. There are 15 residues in the CDR3. In DNA, the CDR3 is TGCGCCAGCAGCCAAGATGGGGCTGGCACAGATACGCAGTATTTT. As protein: CASSQDGAGTDTQYF.

The gene calls are TRBV20-1 and TRBJ2-7; no reliable D call. The V end was cut by 4 bases, the J end by 2 bases, with 15 bases between. The CDR3 contains 14 residues. Germline values: CDR1 DFQATT, CDR2 SNEGSKA (reference sequence). In nucleotides, the CDR3 is TGCAGTGCTATAGACGGGTTAGGAACCTACGAGCAGTACTTC. Residues: CSAIDGLGTYEQYF.

This clonotype was counted only a few times. The chain combines TRBV28 with TRBJ2-1, with 10 bases fitting TRBD1. The CDR3 has 14 amino acids. The V gene's germline CDR1 is MDHEN and CDR2 SYDVKM. The ends lost 6 bases at V and 8 bases at J; junction bases unmatched: 7. The CDR3 reads CASRTGTGVYEQFF. In nucleotides, the CDR3 is TGTGCCAGCAGAACCGGGACAGGGGTCTATGAGCAGTTCTTC.

Here the CDR3 reads CSARGPRVTYEQYF. The CDR3 DNA reads TGCAGTGCTAGGGGGCCCCGGGTGACCTACGAGCAGTACTTC. The gene calls are TRBV20-1 and TRBJ2-4; D is possibly TRBD1 (5 bases). The DNA end favors TRBJ2-7, so the J call may be wrong. The CDR3 contains 14 residues. Germline values: CDR1 DFQATT, CDR2 SNEGSKA (reference sequence).

The chain carries TRBV9 and TRBJ1-6, with a tentative D call TRBD1 (6 bases). CDR3 length equals 15 residues. Looked up from germline, CDR1 is SGDLS and CDR2 is YYNGEE. The germline V and J ends were trimmed by 3 bases and 5 bases, with 12 bases remaining between them. CDR3 in amino acids: CASSAGGGDNSPLHF. In DNA form, the CDR3 reads TGTGCCAGCAGCGCCGGGGGGGGCGATAATTCACCCCTCCACTTT.

There are many counts of this clonotype. The rearrangement links TRBV9 to TRBJ2-7, with 10 bases matching TRBD2. Trimming cost V 0 bases and J 2 bases; bases outside gene matches: 2. This CDR3 has 15 residues. CDR1 SGDLS and CDR2 YYNGEE come from the germline V gene. The DNA of the CDR3 is TGTGCCAGCAGCGTAGACACTAGCGGGGCCTACGAGCAGTACTTC. It yields the protein CASSVDTSGAYEQYF.

The gene calls are TRBV7-6 and TRBJ2-4; D ambiguous. The V gene's germline CDR1 is SGHVS and CDR2 FNYEAQ. With 4 bases removed from V and 13 bases from J, the gap between germline ends came to 17 bases. This CDR3 is 13 amino acids long. CDR3 region: CASSSLERNEQYF. The CDR3 coding sequence is TGTGCCAGCAGCTCCCTCGAGAGGAATGAGCAGTACTTC. The variable domain in full, completed from reference TRBV7-6 and TRBJ2-4, reads GAGVSQSPRYKVTKRGQDVALRCDPISGHVSLYWYRQALGQGPEFLTYFNYEAQQDKSGLPNDRFSAERPEGSISTLTIQRTEQRDSAMYRCASSSLERNEQYFGAGTRLSVL.

The genes are TRBV20-1 and TRBJ2-7; 8 bases agree with TRBD1. V shed 2 bases, J shed 2 bases, and the junction held 2 bases outside the gene matches. The CDR3 is 13 residues long. Germline loops: CDR1 DFQATT, CDR2 SNEGSKA (reference sequence). The CDR3 protein is CSARTDRAYEQYF. As DNA, the CDR3 is TGCAGTGCTAGAACGGACAGGGCCTACGAGCAGTACTTC.

This clonotype was counted between two and nine times. This chain connects TRBV20-1 to TRBJ2-7, with D perhaps TRBD1 (6 bases). Per the germline V gene, CDR1 is DFQATT and CDR2 is SNEGSKA (reference sequence). The CDR3 runs 14 residues. Trimming stripped 0 bases from V and 2 bases from J, with 11 bases between. CDR3 protein: CSARDRDNAYEQYF. CDR3 in DNA: TGCAGTGCTAGAGATAGGGACAATGCCTACGAGCAGTACTTC.

The chain is built from TRBV20-1 and TRBJ1-4, with D unresolved. The CDR3 spans 14 residues. Germline CDR1 is DFQATT and CDR2 is SNEGSKA (reference sequence). The V gene lost 0 bases and the J gene lost 4 bases, with 9 bases spanning the gap. CDR3 nucleotides: TGCAGTGCTAGAGATGCCCAGAATAATGAAAAACTGTTTTTT. Its translation: CSARDAQNNEKLFF.

The chain has TRBV3-1 and TRBJ2-1; no firm D call. The V and J ends lost 0 bases and 3 bases respectively, with 9 bases between them. CDR1 and CDR2 from the germline V gene are LGHDT and YNNKEL (reference sequence). The CDR3 is made up of 15 amino acids. The CDR3 nucleotides are TGTGCCAGCAGCCAAGATGGAATCCACTACAATGAGCAGTTCTTC. Amino acids: CASSQDGIHYNEQFF.

This clonotype has only a few counts. The chain uses TRBV20-1 and TRBJ2-1; D remains unclear. Germline V lookup: CDR1 DFQATT, CDR2 SNEGSKA (reference sequence). The CDR3 contains 11 residues. V lost 3 bases to trimming and J lost 9 bases, with 9 bases between them. This CDR3 reads CSASFPVEQFF. CDR3 nucleotides: TGCAGTGCTAGTTTTCCCGTTGAGCAGTTCTTC.

This chain connects TRBV5-6 to TRBJ2-7, with a possible D match to TRBD1 (6 bases). The CDR3 runs to 15 residues. CDR1 is SGHDT and CDR2 is YYEEEE in the germline V gene. Trimming stripped 0 bases from V and 9 bases from J, with 19 bases between. CDR3 DNA sequence: TGTGCCAGCAGCTTGGCTACAGGGAGATCTTCCGCGCAGTACTTC. Translating gives CASSLATGRSSAQYF.

The J gene is TRBJ1-6, the V gene TRBV6-5, with D maybe TRBD1 (5 bases). Deletions cut 2 bases from V and 4 bases from J, with 12 bases between. The CDR3 is made up of 16 amino acids. CDR1 is MNHEY, CDR2 SVGAGI, per germline. DNA of the CDR3: TGTGCCAGCAGTTACGCGGGACGGAGGTATAATTCACCCCTCCACTTT. Its protein product is CASSYAGRRYNSPLHF.

In this sample, this clonotype turned up a few times. The chain recombines TRBV5-1 with TRBJ2-1, with a tentative D call TRBD1 (6 bases). TRBJ2-7 explains the end of the DNA better; the J call may be wrong. This CDR3 is 13 amino acids long. CDR1 is SGHRS, CDR2 YFSETQ, per germline. CDR3 DNA sequence: TGCGCCAGCAGGGGGGACATCGGCAATGAGCAGTACTTC. Amino acids: CASRGDIGNEQYF.

The chain is built from TRBV7-2 and TRBJ2-1; TRBD2 agrees at 7 bases. The V gene end was trimmed by 6 bases and the J gene end by 2 bases; junction bases not matched to a gene: 10. The CDR3 consists of 16 residues. Germline V gives CDR1 SGHTA, CDR2 FQGNSA. CDR3 loop: CASSSRTRGAYNEQFF. CDR3 bases: TGTGCCAGCAGTTCCCGGACTCGGGGGGCCTACAATGAGCAGTTCTTC.

This clonotype occurred a few times. This rearrangement joins TRBV11-2 to TRBJ2-5; unclear D gene. The CDR3 has 15 amino acids. Germline V gene sequence: CDR1 SGHAT, CDR2 FQNNGV. Trimming removed 0 bases at V and 5 bases at J, with 13 bases between. The CDR3 protein is CASSLESLSWETQYF. The CDR3 region has the DNA TGTGCCAGCAGCTTAGAAAGTCTCTCTTGGGAGACCCAGTACTTC.

The chain is built from TRBV20-1 and TRBJ2-7; 9 bases are a match to TRBD1. V trimming: 0 bases; J trimming: 1 base; junction bases outside the gene matches: 7. Germline lookup yields CDR1 DFQATT and CDR2 SNEGSKA (reference sequence). This CDR3 is built from 16 residues. The CDR3: CSARDTAGQGSYEQYF. CDR3 coding DNA: TGCAGTGCTAGAGACACCGCGGGACAGGGATCCTACGAGCAGTACTTC.

This chain joins TRBV5-1 and TRBJ2-1; D assignment may be TRBD1 or TRBD2 (5 bases each). This CDR3 has 15 amino acids. V lost 7 bases to trimming and J lost 3 bases, with 17 bases between them. Looked up from germline, CDR1 is SGHRS and CDR2 is YFSETQ. CDR3 sequence: CASGAGTVNYNEQFF. The CDR3 nucleotides read TGCGCCAGCGGGGCCGGGACGGTAAACTACAATGAGCAGTTCTTC.

The rearrangement joins TRBV29-1 to TRBJ2-7; TRBD1 is a possible D gene (5 bases). This CDR3 has 15 residues. The ends were cut back, 6 bases at V and 2 bases at J, with 20 bases in the middle. Looked up from germline, CDR1 is SQVTM and CDR2 is ANQGSEA. The CDR3 is CSVAMGPGTAYEQYF. CDR3 nucleotides: TGCAGCGTGGCCATGGGGCCAGGTACGGCCTACGAGCAGTACTTC.

The chain combines TRBV7-9 with TRBJ1-1, with 7 bases identical to TRBD1. There are 12 residues in the CDR3. From germline, CDR1 is SEHNR and CDR2 FQNEAQ (reference sequence). J lost 6 bases, V lost 6 bases, and 4 bases had no gene match. In DNA, the CDR3 is TGTGCCAGCAGACCCGGGACAGCTGAAGCTTTCTTT. This gives the protein CASRPGTAEAFF.

A word on this clonotype: Given a much more abundant clone one base away, this may be a read error. The J gene is TRBJ2-7, the V gene TRBV29-1, with 12 bases lining up with TRBD1. Germline V gene data show CDR1 as SQVTM and CDR2 as ANQGSEA. This CDR3 has 16 amino acids. Here the CDR3 DNA reads TGCAGCGTTGAAGGGGGGACAGGGGGCTTTTCTTACGAGCAGTGCTTC. This gives the protein CSVEGGTGGFSYEQCF.

This clonotype was seen only a few times. The CDR3 loop reads CASSPKGLGPNTEAFF. In DNA, the CDR3 is TGTGCCAGCAGCCCTAAGGGTTTGGGCCCGAACACTGAAGCTTTCTTT. This chain uses TRBV6-6 with TRBJ1-1; D ambiguous. V shed 6 bases and J shed 1 base, with 18 bases lying between them. This CDR3 spans 16 amino acids. Germline loops: CDR1 MNHNY, CDR2 SVGAGI (reference sequence).